The clone carrying this TCR beta chain was observed once. Its antigen is undetermined. Sequencing used immunoSEQ multiplex PCR; TCRdb keeps in-frame clones, though not all of them. The repertoire has about 86,000 clones, around 88% of them found once; the top ten carry approximately 1.3%. This sample was taken from a study of OX40 agonist ivuxolimab in advanced cancers. Study background: The patients received agonistic anti-OX40 (CD134) antibody ivuxolimab. Dosing consisted of intravenous ivuxolimab at 0.01 to 10 mg/kg every 2 weeks. Study observations and caveats: Fewer expanded clones were found on average in CD4+ than in CD8+ T cells. With doses of 0.1 to 3.0 mg/kg, CD4+ and CD8+ blood T cells had undergone clonal expansion by week 6.

Source: CD4+ or CD8+ T cells sorted from blood, taken in a trial of the OX40 agonist ivuxolimab. The TCR was taken from an adult with an advanced solid tumor such as melanoma, head and neck, liver or kidney cancer.

The chain's CDR3 is CASSQSGKTQYF. The DNA for the CDR3 is TGTGCCAGCAGCCAATCAGGCAAGACCCAGTACTTC. This chain joins TRBV14 and TRBJ2-5; D remains ambiguous. CDR3 size: 12 residues. The germline CDR1 and CDR2 sequences are SGHDN and FVKESK. V was clipped by 2 bases and J by 6 bases, with 7 bases between them.